This T cell receptor (beta chain) was captured in a study of shared clonotypes between healthy human individuals. The germline gives CDR1 SNHLY, CDR2 FYNNEI. The CDR3 has 14 residues. J was trimmed by 3 bases and V by 6 bases; bases with no gene match: 3. Here immunoSEQ multiplex PCR was the method, and the copy in TCRdb shows in-frame clones only, minus some. In the table there are around 2.5 million clones, over 85% of which are singletons. The receptor was derived from a man aged 18 to 35 in good health. Some clones in this sample may be carry-over from other donors' samples. The source material was naive CD4+ T cells from PBMCs. Subset given: CD45RA+ positively selected. The chain carries TRBV2 and TRBJ2-1, with 9 bases that match TRBD2. The CDR3 DNA reads TGTGCCAGCAGAGCGGGAGGATACTACAATGAGCAGTTCTTC. It encodes CASRAGGYYNEQFF. Filled out from reference TRBV2 and TRBJ2-1, the complete variable domain reads EPEVTQTPSHQVTQMGQEVILRCVPISNHLYFYWYRQILGQKVEFLVSFYNNEISEKSEIFDDQFSVERPDGSNFTLKIRSTKLEDSAMYFCASRAGGYYNEQFFGPGTRLTVL.